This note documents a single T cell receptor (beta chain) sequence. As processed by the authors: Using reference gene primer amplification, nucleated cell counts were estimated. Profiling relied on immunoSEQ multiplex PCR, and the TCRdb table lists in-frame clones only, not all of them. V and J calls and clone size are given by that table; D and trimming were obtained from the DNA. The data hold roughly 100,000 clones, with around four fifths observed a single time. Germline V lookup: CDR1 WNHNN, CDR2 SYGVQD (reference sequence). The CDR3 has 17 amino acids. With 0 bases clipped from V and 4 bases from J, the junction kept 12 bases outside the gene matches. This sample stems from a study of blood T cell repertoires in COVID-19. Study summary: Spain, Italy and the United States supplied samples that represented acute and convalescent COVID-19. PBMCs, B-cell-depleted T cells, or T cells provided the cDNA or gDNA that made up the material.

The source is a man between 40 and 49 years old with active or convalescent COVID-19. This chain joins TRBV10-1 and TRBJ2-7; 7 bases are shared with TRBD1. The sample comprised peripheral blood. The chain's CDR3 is CASSESFSGRGYYEQYF. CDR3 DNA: TGCGCCAGCAGTGAGTCGTTCTCGGGCAGGGGGTATTACGAGCAGTACTTC.